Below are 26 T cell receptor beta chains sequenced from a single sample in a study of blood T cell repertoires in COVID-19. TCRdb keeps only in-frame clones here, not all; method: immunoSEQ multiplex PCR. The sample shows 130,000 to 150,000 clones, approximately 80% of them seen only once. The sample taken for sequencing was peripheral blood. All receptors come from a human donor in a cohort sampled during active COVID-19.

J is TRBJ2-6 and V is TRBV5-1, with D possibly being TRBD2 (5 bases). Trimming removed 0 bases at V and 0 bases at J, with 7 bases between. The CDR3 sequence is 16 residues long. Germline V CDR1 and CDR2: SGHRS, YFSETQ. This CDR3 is CASSLGRGSGANVLTF. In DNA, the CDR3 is TGCGCCAGCAGCTTGGGTCGGGGCTCTGGGGCCAACGTCCTGACTTTC.

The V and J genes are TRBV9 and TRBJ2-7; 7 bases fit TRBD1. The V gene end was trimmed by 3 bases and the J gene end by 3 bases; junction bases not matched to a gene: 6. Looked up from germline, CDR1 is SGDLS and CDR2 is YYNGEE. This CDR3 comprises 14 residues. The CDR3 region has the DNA TGTGCCAGCAGCGCCCACCGACAGGGCTACGAGCAGTACTTC. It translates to CASSAHRQGYEQYF.

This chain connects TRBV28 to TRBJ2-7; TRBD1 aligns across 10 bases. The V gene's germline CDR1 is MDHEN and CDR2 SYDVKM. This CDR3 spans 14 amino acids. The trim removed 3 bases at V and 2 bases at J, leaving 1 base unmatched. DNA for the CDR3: TGTGCCAGCAGTTTGGGGACAGGGGCCTACGAGCAGTACTTC. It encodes CASSLGTGAYEQYF.

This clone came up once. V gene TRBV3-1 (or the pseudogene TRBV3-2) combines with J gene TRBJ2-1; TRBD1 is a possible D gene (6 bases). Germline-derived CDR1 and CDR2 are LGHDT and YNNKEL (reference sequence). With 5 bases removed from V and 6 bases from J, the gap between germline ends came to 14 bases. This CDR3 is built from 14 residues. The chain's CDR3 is CASSRGTTPNEQFF. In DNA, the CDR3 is TGTGCCAGCAGCAGGGGGACCACACCCAATGAGCAGTTCTTC.

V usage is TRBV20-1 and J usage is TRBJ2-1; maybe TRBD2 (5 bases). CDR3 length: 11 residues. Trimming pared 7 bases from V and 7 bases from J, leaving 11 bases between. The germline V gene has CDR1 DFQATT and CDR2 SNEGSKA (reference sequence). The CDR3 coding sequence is TGCAGTGTCCCCCGGGGAAATGAGCAGTTCTTC. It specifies CSVPRGNEQFF.

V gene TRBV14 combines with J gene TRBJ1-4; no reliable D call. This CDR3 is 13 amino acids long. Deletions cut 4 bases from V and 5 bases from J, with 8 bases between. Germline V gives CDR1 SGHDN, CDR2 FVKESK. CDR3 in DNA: TGTGCCAGCAGCCCCCGAGGAAATGAAAAACTGTTTTTT. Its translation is CASSPRGNEKLFF. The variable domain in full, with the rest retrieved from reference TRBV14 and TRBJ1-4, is EAGVTQFPSHSVIEKGQTVTLRCDPISGHDNLYWYRRVMGKEIKFLLHFVKESKQDESGMPNNRFLAERTGGTYSTLKVQPAELEDSGVYFCASSPRGNEKLFFGSGTQLSVL.

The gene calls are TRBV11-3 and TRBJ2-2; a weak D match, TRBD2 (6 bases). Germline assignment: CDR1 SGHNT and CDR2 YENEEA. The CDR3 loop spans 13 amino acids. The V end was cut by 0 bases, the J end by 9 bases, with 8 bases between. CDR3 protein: CASSLEAGRELFF. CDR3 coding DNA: TGTGCCAGCAGCTTAGAAGCGGGCCGGGAGCTGTTTTTT.

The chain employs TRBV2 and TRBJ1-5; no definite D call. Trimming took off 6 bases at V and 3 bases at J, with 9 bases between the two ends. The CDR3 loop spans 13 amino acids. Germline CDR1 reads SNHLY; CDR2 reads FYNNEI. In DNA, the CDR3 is TGTGCCAGCAGCGCCGACATCAATCAGCCCCAGCATTTT. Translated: CASSADINQPQHF.

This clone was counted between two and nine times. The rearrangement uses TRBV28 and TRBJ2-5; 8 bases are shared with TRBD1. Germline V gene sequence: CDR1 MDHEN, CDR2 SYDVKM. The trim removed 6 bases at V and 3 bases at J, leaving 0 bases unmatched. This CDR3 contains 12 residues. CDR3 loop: CASRTGEETQYF. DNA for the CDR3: TGTGCCAGCAGGACAGGGGAAGAGACCCAGTACTTC.

This CDR3 is CASSQASPDRNTGELFF. CDR3 DNA: TGCGCCAGCAGCCAAGCCTCCCCGGACAGGAACACCGGGGAGCTGTTTTTT. This chain joins TRBV4-1 and TRBJ2-2; possible D gene TRBD1, 6 bases. The CDR3 spans 17 residues. Trimming took 1 base from V and 1 from J, leaving 13 bases between them. Germline-derived CDR1 and CDR2 are MGHRA and YSYEKL.

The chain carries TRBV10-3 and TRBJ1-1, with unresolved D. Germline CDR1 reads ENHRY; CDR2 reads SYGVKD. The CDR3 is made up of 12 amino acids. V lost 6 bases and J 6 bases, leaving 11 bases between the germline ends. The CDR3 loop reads CAIRSGQAEAFF. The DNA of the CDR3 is TGTGCCATCAGGTCTGGTCAGGCTGAAGCTTTCTTT.

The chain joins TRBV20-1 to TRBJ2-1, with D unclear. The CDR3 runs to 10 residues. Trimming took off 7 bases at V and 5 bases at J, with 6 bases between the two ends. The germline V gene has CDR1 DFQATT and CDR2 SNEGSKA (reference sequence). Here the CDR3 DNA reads TGCAGTGGAGGCAACAATGAGCAGTTCTTC. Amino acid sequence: CSGGNNEQFF.

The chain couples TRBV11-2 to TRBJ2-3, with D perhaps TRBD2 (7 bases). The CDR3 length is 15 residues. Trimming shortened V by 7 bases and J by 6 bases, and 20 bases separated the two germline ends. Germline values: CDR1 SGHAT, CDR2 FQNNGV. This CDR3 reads CASTPTRGPGDTQYF. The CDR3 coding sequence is TGTGCCAGCACCCCTACGCGGGGGCCGGGGGATACGCAGTATTTT.

The CDR3 DNA is TGCGCCAGCAGCCAAGTCGGCGGGTCAGGGGGCTCTGGCTACACCTTC. Protein: CASSQVGGSGGSGYTF. The rearrangement uses TRBV4-1 and TRBJ1-2, with TRBD1 identical over 8 bases. V lost 1 base to trimming and J lost 7 bases; unmatched junction nucleotides: 11. Per germline, CDR1 MGHRA and CDR2 YSYEKL. This CDR3 contains 16 residues.

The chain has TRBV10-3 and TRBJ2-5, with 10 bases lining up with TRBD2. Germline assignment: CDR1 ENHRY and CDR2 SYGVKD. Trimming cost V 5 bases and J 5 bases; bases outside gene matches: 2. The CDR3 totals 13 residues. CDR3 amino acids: CAISLTSGETQYF. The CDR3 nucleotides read TGTGCCATCAGTCTGACTAGCGGGGAGACCCAGTACTTC.

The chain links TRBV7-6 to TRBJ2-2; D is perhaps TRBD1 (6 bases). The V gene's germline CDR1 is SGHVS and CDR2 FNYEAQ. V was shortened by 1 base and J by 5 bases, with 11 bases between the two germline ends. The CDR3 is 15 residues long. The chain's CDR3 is CASSLEGGTTGELFF. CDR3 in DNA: TGTGCCAGCAGCTTAGAAGGGGGTACTACCGGGGAGCTGTTTTTT. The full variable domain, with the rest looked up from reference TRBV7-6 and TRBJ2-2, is GAGVSQSPRYKVTKRGQDVALRCDPISGHVSLYWYRQALGQGPEFLTYFNYEAQQDKSGLPNDRFSAERPEGSISTLTIQRTEQRDSAMYRCASSLEGGTTGELFFGEGSRLTVL.

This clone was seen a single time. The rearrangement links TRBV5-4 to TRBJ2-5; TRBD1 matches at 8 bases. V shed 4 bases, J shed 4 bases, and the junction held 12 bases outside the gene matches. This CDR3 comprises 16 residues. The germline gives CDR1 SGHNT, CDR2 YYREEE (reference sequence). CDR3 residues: CASSSDRGETGETQYF. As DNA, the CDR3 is TGTGCCAGCAGCAGCGACAGGGGCGAAACGGGAGAGACCCAGTACTTC.

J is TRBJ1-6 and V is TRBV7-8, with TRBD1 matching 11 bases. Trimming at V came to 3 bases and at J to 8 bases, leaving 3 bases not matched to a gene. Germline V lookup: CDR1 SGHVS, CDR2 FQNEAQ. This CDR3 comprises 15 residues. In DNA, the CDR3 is TGTGCCAGCAGCTTGGGACAGGGGGTTGATTCACCCCTCCACTTT. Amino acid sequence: CASSLGQGVDSPLHF.

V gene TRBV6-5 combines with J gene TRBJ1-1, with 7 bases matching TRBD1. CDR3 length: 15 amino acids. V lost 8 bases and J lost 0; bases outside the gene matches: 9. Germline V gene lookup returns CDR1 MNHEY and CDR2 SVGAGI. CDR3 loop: CASGSRDSMNTEAFF. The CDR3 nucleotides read TGTGCCAGCGGCTCCCGGGACAGCATGAACACTGAAGCTTTCTTT.

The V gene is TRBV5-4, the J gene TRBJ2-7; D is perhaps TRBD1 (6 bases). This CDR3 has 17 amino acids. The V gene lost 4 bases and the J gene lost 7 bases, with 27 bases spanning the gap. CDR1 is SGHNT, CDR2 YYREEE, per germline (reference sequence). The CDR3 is CASSPKSPGQTYGEQYF. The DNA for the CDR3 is TGTGCCAGCAGCCCAAAATCCCCCGGACAGACCTATGGGGAGCAGTACTTC.

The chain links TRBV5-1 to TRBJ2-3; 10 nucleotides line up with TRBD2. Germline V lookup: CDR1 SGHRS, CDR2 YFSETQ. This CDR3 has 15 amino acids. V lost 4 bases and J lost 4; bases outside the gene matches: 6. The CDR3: CASSISGGYPDTQYF. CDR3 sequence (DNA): TGCGCCAGCAGCATTAGCGGGGGGTACCCAGATACGCAGTATTTT.

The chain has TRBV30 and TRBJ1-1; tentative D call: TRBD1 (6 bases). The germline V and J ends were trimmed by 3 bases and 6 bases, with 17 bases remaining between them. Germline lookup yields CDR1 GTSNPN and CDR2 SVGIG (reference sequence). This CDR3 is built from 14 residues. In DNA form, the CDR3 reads TGTGCCTGGAGCCCAATGGGGGGGCTGGCTGAAGCTTTCTTT. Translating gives CAWSPMGGLAEAFF.

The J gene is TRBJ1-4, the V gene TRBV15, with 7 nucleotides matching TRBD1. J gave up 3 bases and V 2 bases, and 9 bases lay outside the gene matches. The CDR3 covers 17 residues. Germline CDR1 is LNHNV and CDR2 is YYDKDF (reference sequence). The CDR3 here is CATSRPYGTVPNEKLFF. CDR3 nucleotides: TGTGCCACCAGCAGACCCTACGGGACAGTCCCTAATGAAAAACTGTTTTTT.

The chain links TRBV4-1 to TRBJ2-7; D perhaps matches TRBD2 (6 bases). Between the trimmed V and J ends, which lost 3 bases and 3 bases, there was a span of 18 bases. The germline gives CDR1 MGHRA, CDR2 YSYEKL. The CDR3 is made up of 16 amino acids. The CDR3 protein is CASSHIASGLLYEQYF. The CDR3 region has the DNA TGCGCCAGCAGCCATATCGCCTCGGGACTCCTCTACGAGCAGTACTTC.

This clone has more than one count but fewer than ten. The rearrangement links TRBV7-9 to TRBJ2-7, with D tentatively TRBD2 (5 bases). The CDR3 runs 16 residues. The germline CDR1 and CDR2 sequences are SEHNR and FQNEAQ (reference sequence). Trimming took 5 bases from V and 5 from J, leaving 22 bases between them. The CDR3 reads CASSRPALRVYNEQYF. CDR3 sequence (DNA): TGTGCCAGCAGCCGCCCGGCTTTGAGGGTATACAACGAGCAGTACTTC.

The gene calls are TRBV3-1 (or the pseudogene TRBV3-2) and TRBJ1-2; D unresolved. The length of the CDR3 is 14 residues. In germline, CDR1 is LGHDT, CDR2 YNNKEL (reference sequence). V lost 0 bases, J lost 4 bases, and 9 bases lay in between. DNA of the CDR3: TGTGCCAGCAGCCAAGATCGTGTCGGCTATGGCTACACCTTC. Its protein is CASSQDRVGYGYTF.